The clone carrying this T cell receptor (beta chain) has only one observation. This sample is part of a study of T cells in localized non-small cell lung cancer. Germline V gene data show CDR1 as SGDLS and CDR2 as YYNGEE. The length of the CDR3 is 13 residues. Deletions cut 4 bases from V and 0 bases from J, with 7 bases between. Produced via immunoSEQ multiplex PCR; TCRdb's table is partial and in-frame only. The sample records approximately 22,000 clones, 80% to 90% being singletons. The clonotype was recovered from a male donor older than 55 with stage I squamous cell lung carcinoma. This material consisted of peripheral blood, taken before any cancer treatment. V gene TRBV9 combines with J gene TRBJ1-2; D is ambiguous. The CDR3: CASSLNANYGYTF. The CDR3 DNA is TGTGCCAGCAGCCTAAACGCTAACTATGGCTACACCTTC.